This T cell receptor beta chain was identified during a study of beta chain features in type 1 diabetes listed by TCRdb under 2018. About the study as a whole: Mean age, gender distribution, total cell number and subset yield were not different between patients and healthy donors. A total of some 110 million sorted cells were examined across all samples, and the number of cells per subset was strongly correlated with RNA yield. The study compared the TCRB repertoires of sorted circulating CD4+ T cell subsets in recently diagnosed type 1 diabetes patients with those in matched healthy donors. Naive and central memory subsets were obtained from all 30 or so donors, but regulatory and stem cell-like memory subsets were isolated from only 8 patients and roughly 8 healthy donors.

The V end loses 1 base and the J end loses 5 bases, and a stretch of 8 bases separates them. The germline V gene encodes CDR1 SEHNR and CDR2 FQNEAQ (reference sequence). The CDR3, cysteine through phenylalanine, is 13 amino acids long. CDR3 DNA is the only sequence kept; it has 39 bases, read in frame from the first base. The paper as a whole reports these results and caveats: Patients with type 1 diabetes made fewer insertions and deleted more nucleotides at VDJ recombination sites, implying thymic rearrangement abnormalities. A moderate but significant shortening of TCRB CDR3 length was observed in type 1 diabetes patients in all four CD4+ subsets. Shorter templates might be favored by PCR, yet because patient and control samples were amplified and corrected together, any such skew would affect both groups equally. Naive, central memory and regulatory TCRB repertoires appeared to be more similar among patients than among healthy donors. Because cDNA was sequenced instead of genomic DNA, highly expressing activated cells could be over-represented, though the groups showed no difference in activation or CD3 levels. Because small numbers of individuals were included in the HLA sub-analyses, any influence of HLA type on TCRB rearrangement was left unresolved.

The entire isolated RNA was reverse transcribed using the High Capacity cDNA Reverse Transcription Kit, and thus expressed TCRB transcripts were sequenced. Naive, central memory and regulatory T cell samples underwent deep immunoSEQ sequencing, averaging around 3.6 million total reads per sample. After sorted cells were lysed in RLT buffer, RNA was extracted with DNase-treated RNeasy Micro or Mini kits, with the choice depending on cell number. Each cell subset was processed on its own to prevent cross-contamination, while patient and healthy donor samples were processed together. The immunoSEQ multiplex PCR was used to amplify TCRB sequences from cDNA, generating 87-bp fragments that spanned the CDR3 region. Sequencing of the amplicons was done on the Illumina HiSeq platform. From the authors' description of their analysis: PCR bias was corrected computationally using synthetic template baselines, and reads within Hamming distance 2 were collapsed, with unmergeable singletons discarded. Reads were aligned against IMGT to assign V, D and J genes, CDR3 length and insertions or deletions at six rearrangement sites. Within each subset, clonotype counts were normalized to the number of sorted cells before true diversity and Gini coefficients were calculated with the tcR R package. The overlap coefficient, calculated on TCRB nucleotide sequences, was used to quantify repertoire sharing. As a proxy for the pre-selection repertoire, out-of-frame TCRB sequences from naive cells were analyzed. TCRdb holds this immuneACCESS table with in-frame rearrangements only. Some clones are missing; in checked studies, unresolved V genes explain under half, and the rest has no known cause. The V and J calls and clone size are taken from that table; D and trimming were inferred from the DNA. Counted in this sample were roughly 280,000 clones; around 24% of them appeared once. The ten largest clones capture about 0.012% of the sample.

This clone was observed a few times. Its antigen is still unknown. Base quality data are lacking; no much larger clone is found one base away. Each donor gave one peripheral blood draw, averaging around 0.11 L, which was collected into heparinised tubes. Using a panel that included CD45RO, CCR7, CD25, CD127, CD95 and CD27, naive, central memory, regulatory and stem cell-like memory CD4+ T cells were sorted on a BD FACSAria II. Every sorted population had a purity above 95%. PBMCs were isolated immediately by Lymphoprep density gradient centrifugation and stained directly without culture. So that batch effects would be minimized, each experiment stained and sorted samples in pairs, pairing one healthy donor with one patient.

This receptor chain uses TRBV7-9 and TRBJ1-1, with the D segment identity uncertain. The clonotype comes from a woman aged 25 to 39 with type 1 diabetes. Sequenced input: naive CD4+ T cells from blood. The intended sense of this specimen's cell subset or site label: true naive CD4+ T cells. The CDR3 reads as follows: CASSLVTQTEAFF. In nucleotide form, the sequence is TGTGCCAGCAGCTTAGTAACACAGACTGAAGCTTTCTTT.